The T cell receptor beta chain described here comes from a study of T cells in Graves' hyperthyroidism and ophthalmopathy. Notes on the study in general: Ophthalmopathy was identified by the model a median about 6.8 months ahead of onset.

This clonotype occurred many times. The antigen remains undetermined. The CDR3 is made up of 12 amino acids. V was pared by 4 bases and J by 3 bases, with 10 bases between. In germline, CDR1 is DFQATT, CDR2 SNEGSKA (reference sequence). Researchers took RNA transcripts and amplified the TCR beta CDR3 regions from them. The HTBI primer set served for first-round RT-PCR of the TCR CDR3. TCRdb re-called the multiplex PCR reads with MiXCR, one entry per CDR3 protein. The sample shows some 550,000 distinct CDR3 sequences, less than 25% of them seen only once. The receptor's source is a man younger than 35 with Graves' hyperthyroidism. This sequence joins TRBV20-1 and TRBJ2-7; D possibly corresponds to TRBD1 (5 bases). What was sequenced was blood. CDR3 nucleotides: TGCAGTGCTATTGGCAGGGTCTACGAGCAGTACTTC. Amino acids: CSAIGRVYEQYF.